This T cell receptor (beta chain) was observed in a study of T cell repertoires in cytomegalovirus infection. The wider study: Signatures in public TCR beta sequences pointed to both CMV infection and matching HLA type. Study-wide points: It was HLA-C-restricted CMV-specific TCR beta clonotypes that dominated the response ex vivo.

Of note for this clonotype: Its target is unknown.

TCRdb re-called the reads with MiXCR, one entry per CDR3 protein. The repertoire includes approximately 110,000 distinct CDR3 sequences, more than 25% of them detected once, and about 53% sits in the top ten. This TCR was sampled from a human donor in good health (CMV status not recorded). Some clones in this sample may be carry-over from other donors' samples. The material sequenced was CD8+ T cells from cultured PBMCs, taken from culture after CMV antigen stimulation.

The CDR3 sequence: CASSTRGETGELFF. The CDR3 coding sequence is TGTGCCAGCAGCACTAGAGGGGAAACCGGGGAGCTGTTTTTT. The rearrangement joins TRBV7-9 to TRBJ2-2; D possibly matches TRBD1 or TRBD2 (5 bases each). V lost 5 bases to trimming and J lost 5 bases, with 12 bases between them. The CDR3 contains 14 residues. CDR1 and CDR2 from the germline V gene are SEHNR and FQNEAQ (reference sequence).